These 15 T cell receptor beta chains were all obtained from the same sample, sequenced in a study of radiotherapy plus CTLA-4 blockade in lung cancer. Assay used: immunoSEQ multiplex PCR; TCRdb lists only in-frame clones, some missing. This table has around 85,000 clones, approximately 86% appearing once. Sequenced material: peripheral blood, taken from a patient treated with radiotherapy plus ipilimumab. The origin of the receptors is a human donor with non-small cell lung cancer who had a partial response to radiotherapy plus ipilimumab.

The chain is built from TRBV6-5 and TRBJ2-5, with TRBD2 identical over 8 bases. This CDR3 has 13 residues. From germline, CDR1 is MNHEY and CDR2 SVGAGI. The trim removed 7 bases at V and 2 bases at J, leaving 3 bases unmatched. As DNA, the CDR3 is TGTGCCAGCACCGGGAGGGGGCAAGAGACCCAGTACTTC. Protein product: CASTGRGQETQYF.

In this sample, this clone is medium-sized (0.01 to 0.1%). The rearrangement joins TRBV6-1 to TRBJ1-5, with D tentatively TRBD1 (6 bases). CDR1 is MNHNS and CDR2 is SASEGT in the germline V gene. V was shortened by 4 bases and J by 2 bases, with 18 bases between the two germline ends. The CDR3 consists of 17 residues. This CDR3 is CASSAEPGGPGNQPQHF. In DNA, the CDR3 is TGTGCCAGCAGTGCCGAGCCGGGGGGCCCGGGCAATCAGCCCCAGCATTTT.

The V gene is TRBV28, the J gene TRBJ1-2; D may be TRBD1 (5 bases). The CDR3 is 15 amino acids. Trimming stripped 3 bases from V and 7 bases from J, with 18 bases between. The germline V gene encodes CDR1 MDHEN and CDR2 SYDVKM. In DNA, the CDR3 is TGTGCCAGCAGTTTGGGGATGGGAAGGGGCACTGGCTACACCTTC. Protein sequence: CASSLGMGRGTGYTF.

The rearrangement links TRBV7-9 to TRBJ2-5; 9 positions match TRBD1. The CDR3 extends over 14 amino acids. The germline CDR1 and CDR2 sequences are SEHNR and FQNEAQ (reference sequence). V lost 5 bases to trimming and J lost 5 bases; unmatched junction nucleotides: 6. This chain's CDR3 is CASSPRTGEETQYF. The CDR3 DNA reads TGTGCCAGCAGCCCTCGGACAGGGGAGGAGACCCAGTACTTC. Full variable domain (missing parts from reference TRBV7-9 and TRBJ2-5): DTGVSQNPRHKITKRGQNVTFRCDPISEHNRLYWYRQTLGQGPEFLTYFQNEAQLEKSRLLSDRFSAERPKGSFSTLEIQRTEQGDSAMYLCASSPRTGEETQYFGPGTRLLVL.

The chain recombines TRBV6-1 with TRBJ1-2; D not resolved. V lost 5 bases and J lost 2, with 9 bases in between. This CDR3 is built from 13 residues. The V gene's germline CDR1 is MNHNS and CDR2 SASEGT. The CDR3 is CASSRQMNYGYTF. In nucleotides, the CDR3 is TGTGCCAGCAGTCGCCAGATGAACTATGGCTACACCTTC.

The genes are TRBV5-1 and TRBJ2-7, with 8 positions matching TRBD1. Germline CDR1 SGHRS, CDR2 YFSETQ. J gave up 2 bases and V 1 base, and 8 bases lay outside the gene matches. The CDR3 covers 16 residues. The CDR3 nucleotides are TGCGCCAGCAGCTTGACGACAGGGGCTTCAACCTACGAGCAGTACTTC. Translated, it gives CASSLTTGASTYEQYF.

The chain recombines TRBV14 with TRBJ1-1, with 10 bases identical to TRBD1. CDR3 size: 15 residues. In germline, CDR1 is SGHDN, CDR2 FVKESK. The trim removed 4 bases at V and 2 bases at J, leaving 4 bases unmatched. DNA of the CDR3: TGTGCCAGCAGCCTCCGGACAGGGGGAAACACTGAAGCTTTCTTT. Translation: CASSLRTGGNTEAFF.

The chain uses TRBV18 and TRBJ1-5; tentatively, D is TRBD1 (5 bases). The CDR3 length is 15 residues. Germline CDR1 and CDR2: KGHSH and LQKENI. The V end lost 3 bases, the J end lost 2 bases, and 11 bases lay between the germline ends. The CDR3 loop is CASSPSRGGNQPQHF. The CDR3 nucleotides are TGTGCCAGCTCACCCTCGCGGGGCGGCAATCAGCCCCAGCATTTT.

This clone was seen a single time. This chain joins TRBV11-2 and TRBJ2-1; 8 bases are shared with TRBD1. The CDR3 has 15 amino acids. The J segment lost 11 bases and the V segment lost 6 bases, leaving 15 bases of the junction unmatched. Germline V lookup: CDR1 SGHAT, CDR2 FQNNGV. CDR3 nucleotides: TGTGCCAGCAGTCGGGGCCAGGACAGGGTAGATCAGCAGTTCTTC. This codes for CASSRGQDRVDQQFF. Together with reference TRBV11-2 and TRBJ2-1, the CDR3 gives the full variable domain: EAGVAQSPRYKIIEKRQSVAFWCNPISGHATLYWYQQILGQGPKLLIQFQNNGVVDDSQLPKDRFSAERLKGVDSTLKIQPAKLEDSAVYLCASSRGQDRVDQQFFGPGTRLTVL.

The CDR3, as DNA: TGCAGCGTTGAAAGTAGCAAAGGGGGTGGCTACGAGCAGTACTTC. It encodes CSVESSKGGGYEQYF. This chain links TRBV29-1 with TRBJ2-7; possible D gene TRBD1, 6 bases. Germline CDR1 is SQVTM and CDR2 is ANQGSEA. Trimming took off 2 bases at V and 3 bases at J, with 17 bases between the two ends. CDR3 length: 15 residues.

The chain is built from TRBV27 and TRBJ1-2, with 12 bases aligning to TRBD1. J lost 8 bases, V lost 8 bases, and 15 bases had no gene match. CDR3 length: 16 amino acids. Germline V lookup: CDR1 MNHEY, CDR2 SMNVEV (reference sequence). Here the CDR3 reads CASSPGTGGLVEGYTF. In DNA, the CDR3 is TGTGCCAGCTCCCCCGGGACAGGGGGCTTGGTGGAAGGCTACACCTTC.

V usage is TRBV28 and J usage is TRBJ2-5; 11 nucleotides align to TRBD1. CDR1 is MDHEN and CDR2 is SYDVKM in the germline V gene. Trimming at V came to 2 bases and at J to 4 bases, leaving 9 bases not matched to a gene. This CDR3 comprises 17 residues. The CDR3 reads CASSLLGQGVFRETQYF. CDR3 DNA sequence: TGTGCCAGCAGTTTACTGGGACAGGGGGTATTTAGAGAGACCCAGTACTTC.

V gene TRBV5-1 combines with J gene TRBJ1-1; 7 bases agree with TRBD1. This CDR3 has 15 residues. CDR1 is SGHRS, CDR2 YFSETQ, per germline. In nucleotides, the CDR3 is TGCATCAGCAGCTTGGGACAGCCCCTGAACACTGAAGCTTTCTTT. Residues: CISSLGQPLNTEAFF.

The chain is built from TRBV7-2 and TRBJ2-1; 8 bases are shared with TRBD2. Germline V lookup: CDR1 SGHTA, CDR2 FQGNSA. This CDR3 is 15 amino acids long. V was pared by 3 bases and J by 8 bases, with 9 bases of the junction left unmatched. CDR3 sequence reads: CASSFGSTSVYEQFF. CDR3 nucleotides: TGTGCCAGCAGCTTCGGCTCGACTAGCGTCTATGAGCAGTTCTTC.

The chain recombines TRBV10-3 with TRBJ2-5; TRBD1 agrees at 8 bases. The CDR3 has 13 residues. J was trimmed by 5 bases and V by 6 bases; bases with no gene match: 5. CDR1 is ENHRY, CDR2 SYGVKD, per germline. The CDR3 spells CAIRDRAGETQYF. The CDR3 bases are TGTGCCATCAGGGACAGGGCCGGTGAGACCCAGTACTTC.